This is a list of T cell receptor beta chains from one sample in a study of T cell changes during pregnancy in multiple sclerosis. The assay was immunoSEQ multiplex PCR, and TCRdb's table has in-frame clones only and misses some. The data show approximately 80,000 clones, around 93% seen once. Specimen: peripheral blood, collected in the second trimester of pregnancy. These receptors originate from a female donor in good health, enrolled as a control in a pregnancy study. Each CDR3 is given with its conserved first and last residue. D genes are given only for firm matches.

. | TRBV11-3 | CASSFSQGYEQYF
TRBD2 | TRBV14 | CASSQVELAGPSTDTQYF
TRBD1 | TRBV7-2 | CASSSRTGGYEQYF
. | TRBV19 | CASSPRLMEGGNTIYF
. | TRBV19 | CASTQTGLIGTMVATQYF
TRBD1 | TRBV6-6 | CASSLSGQDNQPQHF
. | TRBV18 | CASSPGSGNTEAFF
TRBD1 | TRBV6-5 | CASSRQGPYGYTF
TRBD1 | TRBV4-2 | CASSPPDRVNTEAFF
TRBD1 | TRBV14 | CASSPRRETGLMYF
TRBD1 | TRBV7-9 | CASSLPPTGGNEQYF
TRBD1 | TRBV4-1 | CASSQPGQTQETQYF
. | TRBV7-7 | CASSLAQNTEAFF
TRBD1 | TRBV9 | CASSVDDRVRGNTIYF
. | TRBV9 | CASSVGTTNQETQYF
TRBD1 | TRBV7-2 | CASSLGQGDTEAFF
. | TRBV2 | CASAVTGNTEAFF
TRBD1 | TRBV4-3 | CASSRRQGPTDTQYF
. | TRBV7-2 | CASQPLREDSYGYTF
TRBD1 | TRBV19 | CASADRGNGYTF
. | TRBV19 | CASLRGENTGELFF
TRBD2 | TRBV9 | CASSVALAGGGDTQYF
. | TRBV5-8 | CASSFRGYSNQPQHF
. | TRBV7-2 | CASSPRGARGTF
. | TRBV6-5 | CASSSKLHEQFF
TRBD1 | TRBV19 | CASRRQGPLDEQFF
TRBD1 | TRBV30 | CARLGQAYEQYF
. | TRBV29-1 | CSATTGTSDSNQPQHF
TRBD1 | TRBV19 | CASSTGTGVQPQHF
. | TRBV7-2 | CASRGLPVRDTQYF
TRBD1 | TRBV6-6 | CASSDRVAKNIQYF